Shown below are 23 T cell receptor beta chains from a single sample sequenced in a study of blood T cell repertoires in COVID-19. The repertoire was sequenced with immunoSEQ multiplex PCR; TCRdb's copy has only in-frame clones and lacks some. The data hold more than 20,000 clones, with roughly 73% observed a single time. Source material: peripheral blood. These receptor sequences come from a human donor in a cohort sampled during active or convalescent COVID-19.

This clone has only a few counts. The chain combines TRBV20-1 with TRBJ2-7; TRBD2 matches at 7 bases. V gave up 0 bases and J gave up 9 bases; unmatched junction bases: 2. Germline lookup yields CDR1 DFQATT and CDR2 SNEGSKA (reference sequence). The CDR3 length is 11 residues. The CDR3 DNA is TGCAGTGCTAGAGATGGGAGGGGGCAGTACTTC. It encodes CSARDGRGQYF.

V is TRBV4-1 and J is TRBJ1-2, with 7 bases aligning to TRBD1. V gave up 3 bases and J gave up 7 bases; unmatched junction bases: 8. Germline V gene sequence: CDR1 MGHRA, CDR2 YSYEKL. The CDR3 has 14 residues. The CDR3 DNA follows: TGCGCCAGCAGCCACCTGACAGGGCTGAGTGGCTACACCTTC. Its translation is CASSHLTGLSGYTF.

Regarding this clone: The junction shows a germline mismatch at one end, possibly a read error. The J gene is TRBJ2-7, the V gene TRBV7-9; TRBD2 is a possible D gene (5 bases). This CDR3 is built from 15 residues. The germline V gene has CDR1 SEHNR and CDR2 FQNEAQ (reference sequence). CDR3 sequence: CASSPRTAYFYEQYF. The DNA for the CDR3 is TGTGCCAGCAGCCCGAGGACTGCCTACTTTTACGAACAGTACTTC.

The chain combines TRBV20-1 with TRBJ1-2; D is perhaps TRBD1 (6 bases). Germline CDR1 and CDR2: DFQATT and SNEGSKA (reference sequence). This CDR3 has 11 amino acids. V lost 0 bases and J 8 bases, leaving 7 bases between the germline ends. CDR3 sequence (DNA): TGCAGTGCTAGAGATGGGGGCGGCTACACCTTC. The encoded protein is CSARDGGGYTF.

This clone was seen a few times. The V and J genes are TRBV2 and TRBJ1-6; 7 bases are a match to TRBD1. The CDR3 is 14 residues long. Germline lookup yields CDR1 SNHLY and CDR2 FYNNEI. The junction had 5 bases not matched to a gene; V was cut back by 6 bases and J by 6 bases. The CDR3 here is CASRGDSTNSPLHF. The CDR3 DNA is TGTGCCAGCAGAGGGGACAGTACTAATTCACCCCTCCACTTT.

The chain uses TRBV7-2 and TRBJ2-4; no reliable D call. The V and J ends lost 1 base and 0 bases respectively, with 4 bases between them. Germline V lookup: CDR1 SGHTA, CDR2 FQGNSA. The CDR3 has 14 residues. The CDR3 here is CASSLVLAKNIQYF. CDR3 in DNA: TGTGCCAGCAGCTTAGTTCTAGCCAAAAACATTCAGTACTTC.

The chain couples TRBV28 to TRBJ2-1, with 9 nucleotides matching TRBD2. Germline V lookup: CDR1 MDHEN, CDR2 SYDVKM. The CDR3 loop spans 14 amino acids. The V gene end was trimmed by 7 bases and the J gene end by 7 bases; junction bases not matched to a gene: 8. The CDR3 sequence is CASTAGGRSNEQFF. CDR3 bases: TGTGCCAGCACGGCGGGAGGGCGTTCGAATGAGCAGTTCTTC.

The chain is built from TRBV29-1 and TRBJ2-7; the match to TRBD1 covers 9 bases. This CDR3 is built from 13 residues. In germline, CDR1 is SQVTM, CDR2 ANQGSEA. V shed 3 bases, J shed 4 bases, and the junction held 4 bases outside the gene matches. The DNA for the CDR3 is TGCAGCGTTGAGACGGACAGGGGATACGAGCAGTACTTC. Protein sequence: CSVETDRGYEQYF.

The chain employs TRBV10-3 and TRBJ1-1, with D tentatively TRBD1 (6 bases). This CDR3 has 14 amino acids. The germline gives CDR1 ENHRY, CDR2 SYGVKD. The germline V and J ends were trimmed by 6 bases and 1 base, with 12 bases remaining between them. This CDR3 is CAIRGGSSNTEAFF. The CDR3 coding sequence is TGTGCCATCAGAGGGGGATCCTCGAACACTGAAGCTTTCTTT.

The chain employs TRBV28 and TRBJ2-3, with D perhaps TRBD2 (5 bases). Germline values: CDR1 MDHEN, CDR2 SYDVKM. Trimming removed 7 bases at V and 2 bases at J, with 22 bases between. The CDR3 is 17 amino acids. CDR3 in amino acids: CASIPTGWEYLTDTQYF. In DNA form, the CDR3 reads TGTGCCAGCATCCCCACGGGGTGGGAGTACCTCACAGATACGCAGTATTTT.

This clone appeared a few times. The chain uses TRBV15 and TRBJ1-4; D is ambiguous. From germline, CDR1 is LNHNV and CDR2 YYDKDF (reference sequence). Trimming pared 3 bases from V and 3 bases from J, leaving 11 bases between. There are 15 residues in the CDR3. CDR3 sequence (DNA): TGTGCCACCAGCAGGACCAGACAATCTAATGAAAAACTGTTTTTT. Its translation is CATSRTRQSNEKLFF.

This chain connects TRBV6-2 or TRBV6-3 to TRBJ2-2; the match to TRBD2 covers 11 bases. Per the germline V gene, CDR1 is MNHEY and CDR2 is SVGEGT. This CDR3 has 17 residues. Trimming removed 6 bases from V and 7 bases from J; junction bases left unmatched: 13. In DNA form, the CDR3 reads TGTGCCAGCAGCCTAACTAGCGGGAGTGTATATGGCGGGGAGCTGTTTTTT. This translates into CASSLTSGSVYGGELFF.

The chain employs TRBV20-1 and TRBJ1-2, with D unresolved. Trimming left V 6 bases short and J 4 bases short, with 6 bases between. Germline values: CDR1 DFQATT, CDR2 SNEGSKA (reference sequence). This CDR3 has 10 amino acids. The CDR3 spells CSAPSYGYTF. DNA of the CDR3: TGCAGTGCCCCCAGCTATGGCTACACCTTC.

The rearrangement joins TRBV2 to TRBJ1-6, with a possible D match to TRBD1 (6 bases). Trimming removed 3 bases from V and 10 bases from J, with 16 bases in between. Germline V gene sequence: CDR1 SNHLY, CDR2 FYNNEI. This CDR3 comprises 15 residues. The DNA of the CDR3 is TGTGCCAGCAGTGAGGAACAGGGACAAAGATCACCCCTCCACTTT. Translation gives CASSEEQGQRSPLHF.

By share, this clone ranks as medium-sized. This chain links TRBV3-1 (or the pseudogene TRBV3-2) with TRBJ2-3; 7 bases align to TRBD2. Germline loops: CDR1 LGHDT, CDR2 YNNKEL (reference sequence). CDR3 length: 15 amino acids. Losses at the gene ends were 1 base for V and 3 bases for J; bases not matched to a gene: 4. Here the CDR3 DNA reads TGTGCCAGCAGCCAAGGCGGGAGTTTAACAGATACGCAGTATTTT. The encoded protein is CASSQGGSLTDTQYF.

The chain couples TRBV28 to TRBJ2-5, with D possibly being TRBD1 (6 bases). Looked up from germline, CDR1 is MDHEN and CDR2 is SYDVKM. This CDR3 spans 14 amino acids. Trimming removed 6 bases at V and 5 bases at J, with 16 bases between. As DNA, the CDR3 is TGTGCCAGCAGGACGATACAGGGCTGGGAGACCCAGTACTTC. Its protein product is CASRTIQGWETQYF.

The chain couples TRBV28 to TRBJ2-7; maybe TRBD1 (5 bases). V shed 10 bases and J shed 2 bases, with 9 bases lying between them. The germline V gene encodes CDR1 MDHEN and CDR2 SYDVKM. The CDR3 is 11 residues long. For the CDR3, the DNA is TGTGCCACCGACAGCACCTACGAGCAGTACTTC. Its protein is CATDSTYEQYF.

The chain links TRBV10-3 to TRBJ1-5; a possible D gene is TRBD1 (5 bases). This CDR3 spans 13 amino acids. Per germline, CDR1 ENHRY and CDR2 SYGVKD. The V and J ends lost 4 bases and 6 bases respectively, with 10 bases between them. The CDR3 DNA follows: TGTGCCATCAGTGGAGACAGAACTCAGCCCCAGCATTTT. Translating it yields CAISGDRTQPQHF.

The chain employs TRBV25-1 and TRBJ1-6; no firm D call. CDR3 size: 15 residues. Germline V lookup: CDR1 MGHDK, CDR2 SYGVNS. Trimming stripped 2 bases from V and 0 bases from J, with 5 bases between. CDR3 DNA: TGTGCCAGCAGTGAAGGGAGCTCCTATAATTCACCCCTCCACTTT. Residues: CASSEGSSYNSPLHF.

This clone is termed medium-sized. The CDR3 here is CASSVSTGTSFEETQYF. The CDR3 DNA sequence: TGTGCCAGCAGCGTTTCCACCGGGACATCCTTTGAGGAGACCCAGTACTTC. The chain has TRBV9 and TRBJ2-5; TRBD1 is a possible D gene (6 bases). The CDR3 has 17 residues. Germline V gives CDR1 SGDLS, CDR2 YYNGEE. V lost 2 bases to trimming and J lost 5 bases, with 22 bases between them.

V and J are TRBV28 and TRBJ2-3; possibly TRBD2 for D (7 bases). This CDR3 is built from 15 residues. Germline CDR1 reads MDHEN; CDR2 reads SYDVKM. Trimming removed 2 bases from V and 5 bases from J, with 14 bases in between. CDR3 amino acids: CASSLGGGGQDTQYF. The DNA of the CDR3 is TGTGCCAGCAGTTTAGGAGGCGGGGGCCAAGATACGCAGTATTTT.

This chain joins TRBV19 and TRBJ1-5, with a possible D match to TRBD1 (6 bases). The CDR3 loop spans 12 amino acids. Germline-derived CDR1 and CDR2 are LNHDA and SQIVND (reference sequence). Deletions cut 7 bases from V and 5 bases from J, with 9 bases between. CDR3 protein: CASNRAYQPQHF. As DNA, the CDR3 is TGTGCCAGTAACAGGGCCTATCAGCCCCAGCATTTT.

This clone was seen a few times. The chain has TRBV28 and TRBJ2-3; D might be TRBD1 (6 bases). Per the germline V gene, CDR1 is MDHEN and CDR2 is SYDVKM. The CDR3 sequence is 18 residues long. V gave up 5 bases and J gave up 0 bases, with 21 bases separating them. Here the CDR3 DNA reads TGTGCCAGCAGTCCCACCTATGGGGGCATTGATAGCACAGATACGCAGTATTTT. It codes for CASSPTYGGIDSTDTQYF. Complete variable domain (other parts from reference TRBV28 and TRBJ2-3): DVKVTQSSRYLVKRTGEKVFLECVQDMDHENMFWYRQDPGLGLRLIYFSYDVKMKEKGDIPEGYSVSREKKERFSLILESASTNQTSMYLCASSPTYGGIDSTDTQYFGPGTRLTVL.